This passage covers 7 T cell receptor beta chains from one sample sequenced in a study of control samples from healthy donors and cancer patients. Sequencing was performed with immunoSEQ multiplex PCR; in TCRdb, only in-frame clones are kept and a portion is missing. Among almost 90,000 clones, approximately 89% were seen once, and the ten largest hold under 25%. The sequencing sample was made of blood. The receptors originated from a man in his thirties or forties in good health.

The J gene is TRBJ2-1, the V gene TRBV5-1, with TRBD1 matching over 8 bases. Trimming cost V 3 bases and J 8 bases; bases outside gene matches: 10. Germline V gene sequence: CDR1 SGHRS, CDR2 YFSETQ. This CDR3 has 15 residues. As DNA, the CDR3 is TGCGCCAGCAGCTCCGGACAGGGTTCGGGCGATGAGCAGTTCTTC. It encodes CASSSGQGSGDEQFF.

The chain links TRBV30 to TRBJ1-6, with 7 bases identical to TRBD1. The CDR3 is 14 amino acids. The ends lost 2 bases at V and 7 bases at J; junction bases unmatched: 5. CDR1 and CDR2 (germline): GTSNPN, SVGIG (reference sequence). DNA for the CDR3: TGTGCCTGGAGTCTCCGGGACAGCAATTCACCCCTCCACTTT. This codes for CAWSLRDSNSPLHF. The entire variable domain, with the rest obtained from reference TRBV30 and TRBJ1-6, is as follows: SQTIHQWPATLVQPVGSPLSLECTVEGTSNPNLYWYRQAAGRGLQLLFYSVGIGQISSEVPQNLSASRPQDRQFILSSKKLLLSDSGFYLCAWSLRDSNSPLHFGNGTRLTVT.

This rearrangement joins TRBV6-1 to TRBJ1-1; D unresolved. Germline CDR1 and CDR2: MNHNS and SASEGT. The CDR3 totals 14 residues. V was shortened by 2 bases and J by 0 bases, with 7 bases between the two germline ends. DNA for the CDR3: TGTGCCAGCAGTGAAATCGGGATGAACACTGAAGCTTTCTTT. It specifies CASSEIGMNTEAFF.

The chain is built from TRBV11-2 and TRBJ2-3; D is perhaps TRBD1 (6 bases). The germline gives CDR1 SGHAT, CDR2 FQNNGV. This CDR3 has 14 residues. V gave up 2 bases and J gave up 6 bases, with 12 bases separating them. The CDR3 protein is CASSLRARGDTQYF. CDR3 DNA: TGTGCCAGCAGCTTACGGGCGAGGGGGGATACGCAGTATTTT.

The chain has TRBV19 and TRBJ1-4, with D hard to call. Germline lookup yields CDR1 LNHDA and CDR2 SQIVND (reference sequence). The CDR3 is 12 residues long. V was clipped by 6 bases and J by 11 bases, with 13 bases between them. The CDR3 spells CASRGKGFKLFF. CDR3 DNA: TGTGCCAGTAGGGGGAAAGGCTTTAAACTGTTTTTT.

The chain couples TRBV13 to TRBJ2-7, with 16 bases fitting TRBD2. Germline V gene sequence: CDR1 PRHDT, CDR2 FYEKMQ (reference sequence). The V segment lost 5 bases and the J segment 1 base; nucleotides outside the gene matches: 8. This CDR3 is 18 amino acids long. This CDR3 reads CASSQGLAGGLTSYEQYF. CDR3 in DNA: TGTGCCAGCAGCCAGGGACTAGCGGGGGGGCTCACTTCCTACGAGCAGTACTTC.

This rearrangement joins TRBV27 to TRBJ1-2, with D hard to call. This CDR3 comprises 10 residues. Trimming shortened V by 8 bases and J by 6 bases, and 7 bases separated the two germline ends. The V gene's germline CDR1 is MNHEY and CDR2 SMNVEV (reference sequence). For the CDR3, the DNA is TGTGCCAGCGGCCCAAATGGCTACACCTTC. This gives the protein CASGPNGYTF.